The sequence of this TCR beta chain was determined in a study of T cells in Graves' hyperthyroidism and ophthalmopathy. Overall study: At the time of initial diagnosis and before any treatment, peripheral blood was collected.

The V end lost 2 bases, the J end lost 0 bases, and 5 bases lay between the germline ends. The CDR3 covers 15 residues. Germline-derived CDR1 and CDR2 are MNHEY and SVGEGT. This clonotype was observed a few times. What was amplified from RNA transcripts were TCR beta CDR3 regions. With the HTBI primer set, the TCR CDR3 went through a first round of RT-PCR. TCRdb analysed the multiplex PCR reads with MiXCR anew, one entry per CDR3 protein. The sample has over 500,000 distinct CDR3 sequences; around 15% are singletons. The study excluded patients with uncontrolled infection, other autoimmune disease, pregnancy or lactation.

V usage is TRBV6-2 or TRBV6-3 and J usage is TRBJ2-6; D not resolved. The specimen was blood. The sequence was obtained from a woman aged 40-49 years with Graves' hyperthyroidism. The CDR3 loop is CASSYGNSGANVLTF. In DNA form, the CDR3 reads TGTGCCAGCAGTTACGGGAACTCTGGGGCCAACGTCCTGACTTTC.